The 11 T cell receptor beta chains below come from one sample, sequenced in a study of blood T cell repertoires in COVID-19. Only in-frame clones appear in the TCRdb table, and some are missing; sequencing was by immunoSEQ multiplex PCR. The table includes over 100,000 clones, about 89% detected once. Sequencing input: peripheral blood. These receptors were obtained from a man between 60 and 75 years old with COVID-19, enrolled during active disease.

This chain connects TRBV9 to TRBJ2-1; 7 bases map to TRBD1. Germline values: CDR1 SGDLS, CDR2 YYNGEE. This CDR3 spans 14 amino acids. V was clipped by 4 bases and J by 4 bases; unmatched bases: 5. The CDR3 is CASSLTGSYNEQFF. The DNA for the CDR3 is TGTGCCAGCAGCTTGACAGGGAGTTACAATGAGCAGTTCTTC.

This clone was detected only once. The V call is TRBV11-2, the J call TRBJ1-2, with 10 bases aligning to TRBD1. Germline values: CDR1 SGHAT, CDR2 FQNNGV. V was pared by 5 bases and J by 8 bases, with 8 bases of the junction left unmatched. The CDR3 is 14 residues long. The CDR3 nucleotides read TGTGCCAGCAGCAGACCCTCGACAGGGGGCGGCTACACCTTC. Protein product: CASSRPSTGGGYTF.

The V call is TRBV29-1, the J call TRBJ2-7, with D uncertain. The V end lost 2 bases, the J end lost 0 bases, and 20 bases lay between the germline ends. Germline V gives CDR1 SQVTM, CDR2 ANQGSEA. The CDR3 has 17 residues. The CDR3 DNA sequence: TGCAGCGTTGAATATACGCGTGGGCTCCTAAACTCCTACGAGCAGTACTTC. It encodes CSVEYTRGLLNSYEQYF.

V usage is TRBV5-5 and J usage is TRBJ2-1; TRBD1 aligns across 9 bases. CDR1 and CDR2 from the germline V gene are SGHKS and YYEKEE (reference sequence). The CDR3 runs 15 residues. With 1 base clipped from V and 9 bases from J, the junction kept 8 bases outside the gene matches. CDR3 amino acids: CASSLRDRAVGEQFF. CDR3 sequence (DNA): TGTGCCAGCAGCTTGCGGGACAGGGCGGTAGGTGAGCAGTTCTTC.

V usage is TRBV11-3 and J usage is TRBJ2-6; 7 bases line up with TRBD1. Germline loops: CDR1 SGHNT, CDR2 YENEEA. Germline trimming cut 1 base from V and 0 bases from J; bases unmatched to any gene: 3. The CDR3 runs 17 residues. The CDR3 is CASSLGQGSSGANVLTF. In nucleotides, the CDR3 is TGTGCCAGCAGCTTAGGACAGGGTTCCTCTGGGGCCAACGTCCTGACTTTC.

This clone has more than one count but fewer than ten. The chain employs TRBV5-4 and TRBJ2-7, with a weak D call TRBD2 (6 bases). This CDR3 spans 14 amino acids. V was shortened by 4 bases and J by 0 bases, with 11 bases between the two germline ends. The germline V gene has CDR1 SGHNT and CDR2 YYREEE (reference sequence). CDR3 region: CASSAGLVSYEQYF. CDR3 nucleotides: TGTGCCAGCAGCGCGGGACTTGTCTCCTACGAGCAGTACTTC.

This sequence joins TRBV19 and TRBJ2-1; 10 bases are a match to TRBD1. Losses at the gene ends were 10 bases for V and 8 bases for J; bases not matched to a gene: 11. Germline lookup yields CDR1 LNHDA and CDR2 SQIVND (reference sequence). The CDR3 is 14 amino acids. The DNA for the CDR3 is TGTGCCACCTCCGGGACAGGGGAAATCGATGAGCAGTTCTTC. This sequence encodes CATSGTGEIDEQFF. Supplemented by reference TRBV19 and TRBJ2-1, the full variable domain reads DGGITQSPKYLFRKEGQNVTLSCEQNLNHDAMYWYRQDPGQGLRLIYYSQIVNDFQKGDIAEGYSVSREKKESFPLTVTSAQKNPTAFYLCATSGTGEIDEQFFGPGTRLTVL.

The chain joins TRBV4-3 to TRBJ2-3; 7 nucleotides line up with TRBD2. Germline loops: CDR1 LGHNA, CDR2 YSLEER. The trim removed 3 bases at V and 0 bases at J, leaving 6 bases unmatched. The CDR3 spans 16 residues. The CDR3: CASSHKLAVSTDTQYF. The DNA for the CDR3 is TGCGCCAGCAGCCACAAGCTAGCGGTTAGCACAGATACGCAGTATTTT.

The gene calls are TRBV5-1 and TRBJ1-4; unclear D gene. Looked up from germline, CDR1 is SGHRS and CDR2 is YFSETQ. V lost 2 bases and J lost 8, with 13 bases in between. The CDR3 is 14 amino acids. The CDR3 sequence is CASSFLGVGEKLFF. In DNA form, the CDR3 reads TGCGCCAGCAGCTTTCTCGGGGTTGGGGAAAAACTGTTTTTT.

The rearrangement uses TRBV2 and TRBJ2-1; 9 bases are shared with TRBD2. Losses at the gene ends were 7 bases for V and 4 bases for J; bases not matched to a gene: 2. The length of the CDR3 is 13 residues. Germline V CDR1 and CDR2: SNHLY, FYNNEI. The CDR3 DNA reads TGTGCCAGCACGGCGGGGGGGTACAATGAGCAGTTCTTC. This gives the protein CASTAGGYNEQFF. The variable domain in full, with the rest retrieved from reference TRBV2 and TRBJ2-1, is EPEVTQTPSHQVTQMGQEVILRCVPISNHLYFYWYRQILGQKVEFLVSFYNNEISEKSEIFDDQFSVERPDGSNFTLKIRSTKLEDSAMYFCASTAGGYNEQFFGPGTRLTVL.

This clone was recorded many times. The CDR3 sequence: CASSIEPGGARNNQPQHF. For the CDR3, the DNA is TGTGCCAGTAGTATAGAGCCGGGGGGCGCTCGGAACAATCAGCCCCAGCATTTT. The J gene is TRBJ1-5, the V gene TRBV19; TRBD1 might be the D (6 bases). Trimming left V 0 bases short and J 3 bases short, with 18 bases between. The germline V gene encodes CDR1 LNHDA and CDR2 SQIVND (reference sequence). The CDR3 extends over 18 amino acids.